Listed here are 25 T cell receptor beta chains from one sample, sequenced in a study of blood T cell repertoires in COVID-19. The data were produced by immunoSEQ multiplex PCR, yet TCRdb's version contains in-frame clones alone and is incomplete. The repertoire has approximately 150,000 clones, approximately 89% of them found once; the top ten carry about 1.5%. The sample comprised peripheral blood. These receptors came from a woman aged 45-65 years with acute or convalescent COVID-19.

V is TRBV30 and J is TRBJ1-5, with D unclear. This CDR3 is built from 15 residues. Germline V gene lookup returns CDR1 GTSNPN and CDR2 SVGIG (reference sequence). Trimming took off 0 bases at V and 0 bases at J, with 9 bases between the two ends. CDR3 sequence: CAWSVPGNSNQPQHF. The CDR3 DNA reads TGTGCCTGGAGTGTACCCGGGAATAGCAATCAGCCCCAGCATTTT. Based on the CDR3 plus reference TRBV30 and TRBJ1-5, the full variable domain is SQTIHQWPATLVQPVGSPLSLECTVEGTSNPNLYWYRQAAGRGLQLLFYSVGIGQISSEVPQNLSASRPQDRQFILSSKKLLLSDSGFYLCAWSVPGNSNQPQHFGDGTRLSIL.

The chain joins TRBV11-2 to TRBJ2-1; TRBD1 is a possible D gene (5 bases). The CDR3 loop spans 12 amino acids. V was shortened by 4 bases and J by 9 bases, with 10 bases between the two germline ends. Looked up from germline, CDR1 is SGHAT and CDR2 is FQNNGV. This chain's CDR3 is CASSSGSTEQFF. The CDR3, as DNA: TGTGCCAGCAGCTCAGGGTCTACTGAGCAGTTCTTC.

This chain joins TRBV20-1 and TRBJ2-5, with D possibly TRBD2 on 7 matching bases. Germline lookup yields CDR1 DFQATT and CDR2 SNEGSKA (reference sequence). Trimming pared 3 bases from V and 2 bases from J, leaving 16 bases between. CDR3 length: 15 amino acids. The CDR3 DNA is TGCAGTGCTAGTCGTAGAGGGGGGGAACAAGAGACCCAGTACTTC. Amino acid sequence: CSASRRGGEQETQYF.

The chain joins TRBV20-1 to TRBJ2-5; 11 bases match TRBD2. Looked up from germline, CDR1 is DFQATT and CDR2 is SNEGSKA (reference sequence). The CDR3 loop spans 11 amino acids. V shed 8 bases, J shed 5 bases, and the junction held 1 base outside the gene matches. CDR3 loop: CSRLAGETQYF. The DNA for the CDR3 is TGCAGTAGACTAGCGGGGGAGACCCAGTACTTC.

This clone was seen a single time. The chain joins TRBV9 to TRBJ2-7, with a tentative D call TRBD1 (5 bases). The germline V gene has CDR1 SGDLS and CDR2 YYNGEE. The CDR3 has 16 residues. Trimming stripped 3 bases from V and 0 bases from J, with 16 bases between. Here the CDR3 DNA reads TGTGCCAGCAGCGCTCGCTGGGGCGGCGGCTCCTACGAGCAGTACTTC. As protein: CASSARWGGGSYEQYF.

The chain links TRBV28 to TRBJ1-3; D might be TRBD1 (5 bases). This CDR3 comprises 18 residues. V shed 3 bases and J shed 2 bases, with 20 bases lying between them. Germline V gives CDR1 MDHEN, CDR2 SYDVKM. The CDR3 coding sequence is TGTGCCAGCAGTTTCCTGGGGGGTACTATCGGCCCTGGAAACACCATATATTTT. Translation gives CASSFLGGTIGPGNTIYF.

This chain links TRBV7-8 with TRBJ1-5, with no clear D. CDR1 and CDR2 from the germline V gene are SGHVS and FQNEAQ. V was shortened by 0 bases and J by 6 bases, with 9 bases between the two germline ends. This CDR3 has 14 residues. The DNA of the CDR3 is TGTGCCAGCAGCTTAGCGGAGGATGGTCAGCCCCAGCATTTT. This sequence encodes CASSLAEDGQPQHF.

This chain connects TRBV14 to TRBJ2-3; 11 bases fit TRBD2. V lost 2 bases, J lost 2 bases, and 3 bases stayed unmatched. The CDR3 consists of 16 residues. Germline CDR1 reads SGHDN; CDR2 reads FVKESK. CDR3 bases: TGTGCCAGCAGCCAACTAGCGGGGGGCTTCACAGATACGCAGTATTTT. Translating it yields CASSQLAGGFTDTQYF. The whole variable domain, remainder taken from reference TRBV14 and TRBJ2-3, is EAGVTQFPSHSVIEKGQTVTLRCDPISGHDNLYWYRRVMGKEIKFLLHFVKESKQDESGMPNNRFLAERTGGTYSTLKVQPAELEDSGVYFCASSQLAGGFTDTQYFGPGTRLTVL.

This chain uses TRBV18 with TRBJ1-2; D is possibly TRBD1 (5 bases). V lost 6 bases to trimming and J lost 4 bases, with 21 bases between them. Germline CDR1 reads KGHSH; CDR2 reads LQKENI. The CDR3 covers 16 residues. The CDR3: CASSPGVGATFYGYTF. The CDR3 DNA sequence: TGTGCCAGCTCCCCGGGCGTAGGGGCCACCTTCTATGGCTACACCTTC.

The rearrangement joins TRBV7-3 to TRBJ2-1; D gene ambiguous. The CDR3 has 13 amino acids. Trimming removed 0 bases at V and 6 bases at J, with 6 bases between. The V gene's germline CDR1 is SGHTA and CDR2 FQGTGA. CDR3 protein: CASSLTNRNEQFF. The CDR3 nucleotides read TGTGCCAGCAGCTTAACTAATCGCAATGAGCAGTTCTTC.

The rearrangement joins TRBV18 to TRBJ1-5; TRBD1 is a possible D gene (6 bases). Germline CDR1 reads KGHSH; CDR2 reads LQKENI. The CDR3 is 14 residues long. Trimming took off 3 bases at V and 4 bases at J, with 10 bases between the two ends. The CDR3 nucleotides read TGTGCCAGCTCACCGCAGGGGTTAAATCAGCCCCAGCATTTT. This gives the protein CASSPQGLNQPQHF.

The chain joins TRBV9 to TRBJ1-1; perhaps TRBD1 as D (5 bases). The ends were cut back, 0 bases at V and 7 bases at J, with 10 bases in the middle. Germline V gene data show CDR1 as SGDLS and CDR2 as YYNGEE. The CDR3 sequence is 13 residues long. The CDR3 DNA is TGTGCCAGCAGCGTAGATACAGGCAGTGAAGCTTTCTTT. This encodes CASSVDTGSEAFF.

The V gene is TRBV11-3, the J gene TRBJ2-7, with 7 bases that match TRBD1. The germline gives CDR1 SGHNT, CDR2 YENEEA. This CDR3 contains 14 residues. With 3 bases clipped from V and 4 bases from J, the junction kept 6 bases outside the gene matches. Here the CDR3 DNA reads TGTGCCAGCAGCTTCGGGGCGACAGGGTACGAGCAGTACTTC. It is translated as CASSFGATGYEQYF.

This clone has only one observation. This chain uses TRBV4-2 with TRBJ1-1; 7 bases agree with TRBD1. This CDR3 contains 17 residues. V lost 1 base and J lost 4; bases outside the gene matches: 12. Per germline, CDR1 LGHNA and CDR2 YNFKEQ. This CDR3 reads CASSQVGQQPGSTEAFF. As DNA, the CDR3 is TGTGCCAGCAGCCAAGTGGGACAGCAACCCGGGAGCACTGAAGCTTTCTTT.

DNA of the CDR3: TGTGCCAGCAGCGTGTCGTCGAGGGAAAACTATGGCTACACCTTC. Translating gives CASSVSSRENYGYTF. This chain connects TRBV9 to TRBJ1-2; D is uncertain. The V and J ends lost 2 bases and 2 bases respectively, with 13 bases between them. The V gene's germline CDR1 is SGDLS and CDR2 YYNGEE. This CDR3 contains 15 residues.

The rearrangement joins TRBV3-1 (or the pseudogene TRBV3-2) to TRBJ2-3, with TRBD2 as a possible D gene (7 bases). In germline, CDR1 is LGHDT, CDR2 YNNKEL (reference sequence). The CDR3 extends over 16 amino acids. V lost 7 bases, J lost 1 base, and 18 bases lay in between. The CDR3 loop is CASTESGGGRTDTQYF. The CDR3 DNA reads as TGTGCCAGCACCGAGAGTGGCGGGGGCCGCACAGATACGCAGTATTTT.

CDR3 in DNA: TGTGCCAGCAGCTTAGGGCGGACAGATTCACCCCTCCACTTT. Its translation is CASSLGRTDSPLHF. The chain joins TRBV11-3 to TRBJ1-6; possible D gene TRBD1, 6 bases. Germline-derived CDR1 and CDR2 are SGHNT and YENEEA. The CDR3 is 14 residues long. Trimming left V 1 base short and J 8 bases short, with 9 bases between. The variable domain in full, completed from reference TRBV11-3 and TRBJ1-6, reads EAGVVQSPRYKIIEKKQPVAFWCNPISGHNTLYWYLQNLGQGPELLIRYENEEAVDDSQLPKDRFSAERLKGVDSTLKIQPAELGDSAVYLCASSLGRTDSPLHFGNGTRLTVT.

V usage is TRBV7-2 and J usage is TRBJ1-3; 8 bases agree with TRBD1. CDR1 is SGHTA, CDR2 FQGNSA, per germline. The V and J ends lost 3 bases and 0 bases, in that order; junction bases with no gene match: 1. The CDR3 runs to 15 residues. CDR3 DNA: TGTGCCAGCAGCTTCACAGGGGGCTCTGGAAACACCATATATTTT. Its translation is CASSFTGGSGNTIYF.

This clone came up a few times. The chain recombines TRBV7-9 with TRBJ1-1; TRBD1 might be the D (5 bases). The CDR3 spans 13 residues. Trimming cost V 3 bases and J 4 bases, with 9 bases left between them. Germline V gene data show CDR1 as SEHNR and CDR2 as FQNEAQ (reference sequence). This CDR3 reads CASSLQGSTEAFF. CDR3 nucleotide sequence: TGTGCCAGCAGCTTGCAGGGTTCCACTGAAGCTTTCTTT.

As DNA, the CDR3 is TGTGCCAGCAGCTTAACGACGGGGGGCACTGAAGCTTTCTTT. This translates into CASSLTTGGTEAFF. V gene TRBV7-3 combines with J gene TRBJ1-1; D perhaps matches TRBD1 (5 bases). The CDR3 runs 14 residues. Germline loops: CDR1 SGHTA, CDR2 FQGTGA. V lost 0 bases to trimming and J lost 4 bases, with 9 bases between them. Looking up the rest from reference TRBV7-3 and TRBJ1-1 gives the full variable domain: GAGVSQTPSNKVTEKGKYVELRCDPISGHTALYWYRQSLGQGPEFLIYFQGTGAADDSGLPNDRFFAVRPEGSVSTLKIQRTERGDSAVYLCASSLTTGGTEAFFGQGTRLTVV.

This clone was observed a handful of times. This chain joins TRBV25-1 and TRBJ1-3; D is unresolved. Trimming cost V 2 bases and J 3 bases, with 8 bases left between them. Germline CDR1 MGHDK, CDR2 SYGVNS. This CDR3 has 14 amino acids. The CDR3 nucleotides read TGTGCCAGCAGTGAACCCGGAGGTGGAAACACCATATATTTT. Its translation is CASSEPGGGNTIYF.

This rearrangement joins TRBV18 to TRBJ1-2; D ambiguous. The CDR3 is made up of 14 amino acids. V lost 3 bases, J lost 6 bases, and 14 bases lay in between. Germline lookup yields CDR1 KGHSH and CDR2 LQKENI. CDR3 sequence reads: CASSPSQASDGYTF. The CDR3 DNA reads TGTGCCAGCTCACCGAGTCAGGCCTCCGATGGCTACACCTTC. Together with reference TRBV18 and TRBJ1-2, the CDR3 gives the full variable domain: NAGVMQNPRHLVRRRGQEARLRCSPMKGHSHVYWYRQLPEEGLKFMVYLQKENIIDESGMPKERFSAEFPKEGPSILRIQQVVRGDSAAYFCASSPSQASDGYTFGSGTRLTVV.

CDR3 sequence: CASSLKGGLINTEAFF. DNA for the CDR3: TGTGCCAGCAGCTTAAAAGGAGGGCTGATAAACACTGAAGCTTTCTTT. The chain carries TRBV7-9 and TRBJ1-1, with D unclear. This CDR3 has 16 amino acids. Trimming removed 2 bases at V and 2 bases at J, with 15 bases between. CDR1 and CDR2 from the germline V gene are SEHNR and FQNEAQ (reference sequence).

The genes are TRBV9 and TRBJ2-2, with D unresolved. This CDR3 spans 12 amino acids. From germline, CDR1 is SGDLS and CDR2 YYNGEE. V was shortened by 0 bases and J by 6 bases, with 3 bases between the two germline ends. The CDR3 is CASSVGPGELFF. CDR3 DNA sequence: TGTGCCAGCAGCGTAGGGCCCGGGGAGCTGTTTTTT.

J is TRBJ1-2 and V is TRBV21-1; the D call in the table, TRBD1, was not verified against the DNA. TRBV21-1 is given as a pseudogene. The CDR3 length is 16 residues. DNA of the CDR3: TGTGCCAGCAGCAAAGGCCCAGAGGACAGGGTCTATGGCTACACCTTC. It codes for CASSKGPEDRVYGYTF.